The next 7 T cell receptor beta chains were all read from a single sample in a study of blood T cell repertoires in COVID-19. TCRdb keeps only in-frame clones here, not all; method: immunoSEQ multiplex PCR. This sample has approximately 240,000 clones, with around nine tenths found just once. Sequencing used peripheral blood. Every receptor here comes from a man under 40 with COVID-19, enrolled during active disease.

The CDR3 nucleotides are TGTGCCAGTAGTAGATTTACAGGGGGCCCGGGCTATGGCTACACCTTC. Translated, it gives CASSRFTGGPGYGYTF. This chain uses TRBV19 with TRBJ1-2, with 9 bases lining up with TRBD1. The CDR3 is made up of 16 amino acids. V was clipped by 4 bases and J by 4 bases; unmatched bases: 10. Germline values: CDR1 LNHDA, CDR2 SQIVND (reference sequence).

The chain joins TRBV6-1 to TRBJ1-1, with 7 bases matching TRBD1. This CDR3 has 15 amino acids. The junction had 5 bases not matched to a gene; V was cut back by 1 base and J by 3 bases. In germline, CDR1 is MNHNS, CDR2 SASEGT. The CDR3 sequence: CASSEEGRGDTEAFF. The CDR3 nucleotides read TGTGCCAGCAGTGAAGAAGGCAGGGGGGACACTGAAGCTTTCTTT.

The DNA of the CDR3 is TGTGCCAGCAGCCAAGTCGCCCGGTACGAGCAGTACTTC. Translating it yields CASSQVARYEQYF. The J gene is TRBJ2-7, the V gene TRBV3-1 (or the pseudogene TRBV3-2); D remains unclear. CDR1 LGHDT and CDR2 YNNKEL come from the germline V gene (reference sequence). CDR3 length equals 13 residues. V was cut by 1 base and J by 4 bases, with 8 bases left in between.

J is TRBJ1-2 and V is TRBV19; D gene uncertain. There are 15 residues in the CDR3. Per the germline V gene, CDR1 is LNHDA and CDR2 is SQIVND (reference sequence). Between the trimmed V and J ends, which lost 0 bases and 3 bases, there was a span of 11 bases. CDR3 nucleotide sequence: TGTGCCAGTAGTATAGATCGATGGTCAGACTATGGCTACACCTTC. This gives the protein CASSIDRWSDYGYTF.

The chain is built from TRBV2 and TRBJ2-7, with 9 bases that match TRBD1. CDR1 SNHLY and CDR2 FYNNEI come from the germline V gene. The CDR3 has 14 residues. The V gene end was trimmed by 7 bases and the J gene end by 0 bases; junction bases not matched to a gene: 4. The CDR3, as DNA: TGTGCCAGCAATCCACAGGGGGCCTCCTACGAGCAGTACTTC. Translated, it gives CASNPQGASYEQYF. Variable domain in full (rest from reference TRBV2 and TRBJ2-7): EPEVTQTPSHQVTQMGQEVILRCVPISNHLYFYWYRQILGQKVEFLVSFYNNEISEKSEIFDDQFSVERPDGSNFTLKIRSTKLEDSAMYFCASNPQGASYEQYFGPGTRLTVT.

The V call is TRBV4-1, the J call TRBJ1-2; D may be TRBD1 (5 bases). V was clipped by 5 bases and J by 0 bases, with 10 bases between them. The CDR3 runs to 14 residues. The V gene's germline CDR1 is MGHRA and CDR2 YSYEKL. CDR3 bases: TGCGCCAGCAGCTCCAGGGTAGCTAACTATGGCTACACCTTC. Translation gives CASSSRVANYGYTF.

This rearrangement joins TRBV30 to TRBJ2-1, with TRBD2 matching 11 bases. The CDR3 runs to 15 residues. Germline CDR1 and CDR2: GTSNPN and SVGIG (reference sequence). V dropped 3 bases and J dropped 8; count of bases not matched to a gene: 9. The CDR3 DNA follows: TGTGCCTGGAGGGGACTAGCGGTACCCGGAGATGAGCAGTTCTTC. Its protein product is CAWRGLAVPGDEQFF.